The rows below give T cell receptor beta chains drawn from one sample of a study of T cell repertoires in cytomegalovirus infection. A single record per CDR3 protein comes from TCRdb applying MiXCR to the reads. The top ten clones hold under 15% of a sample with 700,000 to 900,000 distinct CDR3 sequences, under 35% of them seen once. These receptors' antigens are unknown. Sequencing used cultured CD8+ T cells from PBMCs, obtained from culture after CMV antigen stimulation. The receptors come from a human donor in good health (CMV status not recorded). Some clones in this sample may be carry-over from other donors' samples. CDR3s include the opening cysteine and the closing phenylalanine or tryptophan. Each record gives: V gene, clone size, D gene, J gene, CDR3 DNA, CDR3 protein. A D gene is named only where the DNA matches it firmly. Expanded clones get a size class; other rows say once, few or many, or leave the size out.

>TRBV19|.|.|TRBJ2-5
TGTGCCAGTAGTCCAGAGGCAAGGACATGGGAGACCCAGTACTTC
CASSPEARTWETQYF
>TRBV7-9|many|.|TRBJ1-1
TGTGCCAGCAGCTTAGCGCTGGGAACGACTGAAGCTTTCTTT
CASSLALGTTEAFF
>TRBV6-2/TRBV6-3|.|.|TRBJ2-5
TGTGCCAGCAGGCCCTGGACGCCAGAGACCCAGTACTTC
CASRPWTPETQYF
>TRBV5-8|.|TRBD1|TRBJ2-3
TGTGCCAGCAGCTTGTGGTGGGACAGAGACACAGATACGCAGTATTTT
CASSLWWDRDTDTQYF
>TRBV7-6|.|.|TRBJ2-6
TGTGCCAGCAGCTCTCCGGACGTTGGCTCTGGTGCCAACGTCCTGACTTTC
CASSSPDVGSGANVLTF
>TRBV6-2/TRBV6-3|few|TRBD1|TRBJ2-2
TGTGCCAGCAGAATCAACCCCGGACAGGGAGGCACCGGGGAGCTGTTTTTT
CASRINPGQGGTGELFF
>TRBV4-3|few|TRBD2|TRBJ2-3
TGCGCCAGCAGCCACCCGGGGGGTTACACAGATACGCAGTATTTT
CASSHPGGYTDTQYF
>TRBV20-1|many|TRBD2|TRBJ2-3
TGCAGTGCCAGACTAGCGGGGCCGGATACGCAGTATTTT
CSARLAGPDTQYF
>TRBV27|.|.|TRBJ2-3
TGTGCCAGCAGTTTCGCGGAAGGGGTAGGACCAGATACGCCGTATTTT
CASSFAEGVGPDTPYF
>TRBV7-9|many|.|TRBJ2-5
TGTGCCAGCAGCTTAGTAGGGGCACAAGAGACCCAGTACTTC
CASSLVGAQETQYF
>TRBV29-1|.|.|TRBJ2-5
TGCAGCGTTGACGGCCAGGGCTTTCAAGAGACCCAGTACTTC
CSVDGQGFQETQYF
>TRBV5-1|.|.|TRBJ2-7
TGCGCCAGCAGCCCGCCCGGGGGAAAGTCCTACGAGCAGTACTTC
CASSPPGGKSYEQYF
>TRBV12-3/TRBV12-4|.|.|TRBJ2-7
TGTGCCAGCAGTTTAGCCCCAGACGAGCAGTACTTC
CASSLAPDEQYF
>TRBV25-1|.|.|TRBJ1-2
TGTGCCAGCAGTGAATTCGAGGACAGTTATGGCTACACCTTC
CASSEFEDSYGYTF
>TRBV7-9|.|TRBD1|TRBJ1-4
TGTGCCAGCAGCTCCCGGGACAGGGGGCGATGGAATGAAAAACTGTTTTTT
CASSSRDRGRWNEKLFF
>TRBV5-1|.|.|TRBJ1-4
TGCGCCAGCAGCACACGACCTGGGGAAAAACTGTTTTTT
CASSTRPGEKLFF
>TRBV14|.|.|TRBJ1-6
TGTGCCAGCAGCCCGGAGGAGCCGAGGAATTCACCCCTCCACTTT
CASSPEEPRNSPLHF
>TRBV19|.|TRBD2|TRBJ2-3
TGTGCCAGTAGTACCTCTAGCGGGGGGCTAGATACGCAGTATTTT
CASSTSSGGLDTQYF
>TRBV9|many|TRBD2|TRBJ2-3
TGTGCCAGCAGCGTAGGGCAGCGGGGGGGCCGGAGCACAGATACGCAGTATTTT
CASSVGQRGGRSTDTQYF
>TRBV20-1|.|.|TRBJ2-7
TGCAGTGCTAGAGCCGGATCCTACGAGCAGTACTTC
CSARAGSYEQYF
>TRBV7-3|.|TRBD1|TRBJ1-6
TGTGCCAGCAGCTTAGGGGACAGGGGGTATGGATCACCCCTCCACTTT
CASSLGDRGYGSPLHF
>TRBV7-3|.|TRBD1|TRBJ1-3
TGTGCCAGCAGCTTAGCAGGGGGCATCTCTGGAAACACCATATATTTT
CASSLAGGISGNTIYF
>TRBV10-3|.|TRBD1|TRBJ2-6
TGTGCCATCAGTGAGCCATCTCCGGAGACAGGGGCGACTGGGGCCAACGTCCTGACTTTC
CAISEPSPETGATGANVLTF
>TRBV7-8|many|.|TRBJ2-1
TGTGCCAGCAGACTTGGGGGGCCCGCCGCTTACAATGAGCAGTTCTTC
CASRLGGPAAYNEQFF
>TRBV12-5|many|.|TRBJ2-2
TGTGCTAGTGGTTTTGGGGGGTCGAACACCGGGGAGCTGTTTTTT
CASGFGGSNTGELFF
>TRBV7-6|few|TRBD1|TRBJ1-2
TGTGCCAGCAGCCCAGGACAGGGGGCCACCTATGGCTACACCTTC
CASSPGQGATYGYTF
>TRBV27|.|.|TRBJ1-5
TGTGCCAGCAGTTTTCGACAGGCTGGCAATCAGCCCCAGCATTTT
CASSFRQAGNQPQHF
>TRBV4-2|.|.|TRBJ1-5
TGTGCCAGCAGCCAATCTCAGGGAGGGGATCAGCCCCAGCATTTT
CASSQSQGGDQPQHF
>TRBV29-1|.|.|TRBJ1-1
TGCAGCGTTGAAGATGGGGGATTGAACACTGAAGCTTTCTTT
CSVEDGGLNTEAFF
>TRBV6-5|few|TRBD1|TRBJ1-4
TGTGCCAGCAGATCGGGACAGGGGGCGCTTGAAAAACTGTTTTTT
CASRSGQGALEKLFF
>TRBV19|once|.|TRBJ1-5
TGTGCCAGTAGAACCGACAGGATTAGCAATCAGCCCCAGCATTTT
CASRTDRISNQPQHF
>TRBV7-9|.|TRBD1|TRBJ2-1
TGTGCCAGCAGCTTGGGCCTATCGACAGGGGGCCACAATGAGCAGTTCTTC
CASSLGLSTGGHNEQFF
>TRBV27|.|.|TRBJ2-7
TGTGCCAGCAGCCGCCCCCCGGGGAACGAGCAGTACTTC
CASSRPPGNEQYF
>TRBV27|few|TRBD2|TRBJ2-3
TGTGCCAGCAACCCGGCGGGGGGGAGCACAGATACGCAGTATTTT
CASNPAGGSTDTQYF
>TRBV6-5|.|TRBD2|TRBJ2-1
TGTGCCAGCAGTTATGGGGGGGACGAAAATGAGCAGTTCTTC
CASSYGGDENEQFF
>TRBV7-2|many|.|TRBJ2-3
TGTGCCAGCAGCTCACGGGGGCAGGCAGATACGCAGTATTTT
CASSSRGQADTQYF
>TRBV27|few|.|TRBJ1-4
TGTGCCAGCAGTCCTCCCGGACTCCTGAGGAGGGAAAAACTGTTTTTT
CASSPPGLLRREKLFF
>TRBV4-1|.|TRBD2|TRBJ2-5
TGCGCCAGCAGGACTAGCGAGATGGGGGGCAGAGAGACCCAGTACTTC
CASRTSEMGGRETQYF
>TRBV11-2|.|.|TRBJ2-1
TGTGCCAGCAGCGGAGAGGGGCAGGGGTTCAATGAGCAGTTCTTC
CASSGEGQGFNEQFF
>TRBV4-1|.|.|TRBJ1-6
TGCGCCAGCAGTCCTACAACCGCGGGATCTTCACCCCTCCACTTT
CASSPTTAGSSPLHF
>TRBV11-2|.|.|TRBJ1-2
TGTGCCAGCAGCTTAGATGGCAGGGATGTTGATGGCTACACCTTC
CASSLDGRDVDGYTF
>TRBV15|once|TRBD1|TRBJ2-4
TGTGCCACCAGCAGGGACAGGGGTGACATTCAGTACTTC
CATSRDRGDIQYF
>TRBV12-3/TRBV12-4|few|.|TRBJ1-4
TGTGCCAGCAGTTTAGCGCTAAAGATGGCGGACGCAACTAATGAAAAACTGTTTTTT
CASSLALKMADATNEKLFF
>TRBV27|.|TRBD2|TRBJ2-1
TGTGCCAGCAGTCCTTGGACTAGGAGTAGGGATGAGCAGTTCTTC
CASSPWTRSRDEQFF
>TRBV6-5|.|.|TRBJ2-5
TGTGCCAGCAGTTACTCTGGGCTATACCTACAAGAGACCCAGTACTTC
CASSYSGLYLQETQYF
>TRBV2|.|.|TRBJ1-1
TGTGCCAGCAGGGAACGAGGACAGCCTGAAGCTTTCTTT
CASRERGQPEAFF
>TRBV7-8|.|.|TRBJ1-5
TGTGCCAGCAGCTTGGACTTTCCCGGGACAACCTACAATCAGCCCCAGCATTTT
CASSLDFPGTTYNQPQHF
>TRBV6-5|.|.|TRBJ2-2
TGTGCCAGCAGTTACTCGACGGTGGACACCGGGGAGCTGTTTTTT
CASSYSTVDTGELFF
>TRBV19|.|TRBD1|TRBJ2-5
TGTGCCAGTACTCCCCGGGACAGGAGACAAGAGACCCAGTACTTC
CASTPRDRRQETQYF
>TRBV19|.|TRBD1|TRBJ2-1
TGTGCCAGTACTACGACAGGGGAGGCGCATGAGCAGTTCTTC
CASTTTGEAHEQFF
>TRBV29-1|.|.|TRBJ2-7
TGCAGCGTTGGGGTCAGGTCTGCCTACGAGCAGTACTTC
CSVGVRSAYEQYF
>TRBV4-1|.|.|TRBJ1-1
TGCGCCAGCAGCCAAGAGGCGGGTCTCACTGAAGCTTTCTTT
CASSQEAGLTEAFF
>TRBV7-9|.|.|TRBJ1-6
TGTGCCAGCAGCAGTACGACACAGGGCGATTATTCACCCCTCCACTTT
CASSSTTQGDYSPLHF
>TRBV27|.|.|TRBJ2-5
TGTGCCAGCAGTTTCCGGTCCGGGGGTAAAGAGACCCAGTACTTC
CASSFRSGGKETQYF
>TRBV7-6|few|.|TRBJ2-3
TGTGCCAGCAGCCCCAGATCACCTAGCACAGATACGCAGTATTTT
CASSPRSPSTDTQYF
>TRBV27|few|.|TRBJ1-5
TGTGCCAGCAAGTTTGCGGGGGAAGGACAGCCCCAGCATTTT
CASKFAGEGQPQHF
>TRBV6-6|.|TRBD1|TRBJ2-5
TGTGCCAGCAGCGACACCCGGACAGGGAGGAAAGAGACCCAGTACTTC
CASSDTRTGRKETQYF
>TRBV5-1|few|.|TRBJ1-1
TGCGCCAGTTCCGGGAGTAACACTGAAGCTTTCTTT
CASSGSNTEAFF
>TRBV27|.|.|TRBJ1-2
TGTGCCAGCGGAATCTCGACAGCTAACTATGGCTACACCTTC
CASGISTANYGYTF